The next 15 T cell receptor beta chains were all read from a single sample in a study of identical twins. TCRdb reprocessed the 5' RACE reads with MiXCR, giving one entry per CDR3 protein. The profile shows about 250,000 distinct CDR3 sequences, 7.5% of them singletons. These same data were also listed under a study on yellow fever vaccine responses in identical twins.

The sequenced sample consisted of CD8+ T cells sorted from blood. The receptors derive from a woman between 18 and 30 years old in good health.

This chain connects TRBV7-6 to TRBJ1-2; tentative D call: TRBD1 (6 bases). V was trimmed by 5 bases and J by 2 bases, leaving 9 bases between them. The germline CDR1 and CDR2 sequences are SGHVS and FNYEAQ. The CDR3 extends over 13 amino acids. The CDR3 reads CASSPQGNYGYTF. The CDR3 nucleotides are TGTGCCAGCAGCCCCCAGGGGAACTATGGCTACACCTTC.

This clonotype was recorded a few times. The chain uses TRBV3-1 and TRBJ2-5, with 8 bases matching TRBD1. Germline V lookup: CDR1 LGHDT, CDR2 YNNKEL (reference sequence). CDR3 size: 17 residues. V shed 4 bases and J 4 bases; nucleotides not matched to a gene: 14. The CDR3 reads CASSPRPGTGFVETQYF. CDR3 bases: TGTGCCAGCAGCCCACGTCCCGGGACAGGCTTTGTAGAGACCCAGTACTTC.

This clonotype turned up a few times. The V gene is TRBV9, the J gene TRBJ1-4; TRBD1 might be the D (6 bases). This CDR3 has 15 amino acids. Germline V gives CDR1 SGDLS, CDR2 YYNGEE. The ends were cut back, 4 bases at V and 2 bases at J, with 12 bases in the middle. The CDR3 sequence is CASSTRGATNEKLFF. CDR3 sequence (DNA): TGTGCCAGCAGCACCCGGGGGGCCACTAATGAAAAACTGTTTTTT.

This clonotype was counted ten times or more. The rearrangement links TRBV7-3 to TRBJ2-3; D gene unclear. The germline V and J ends were trimmed by 3 bases and 0 bases, with 10 bases remaining between them. The CDR3 has 15 amino acids. Germline CDR1 and CDR2: SGHTA and FQGTGA. The CDR3 nucleotides are TGTGCCAGCAGCTTGGCCGGCGGCAGCACAGATACGCAGTATTTT. This codes for CASSLAGGSTDTQYF.

The chain uses TRBV5-1 and TRBJ2-5; D is ambiguous. The V gene lost 4 bases and the J gene lost 5 bases, with 18 bases spanning the gap. Germline CDR1 is SGHRS and CDR2 is YFSETQ. The CDR3 consists of 15 residues. The DNA for the CDR3 is TGCGCCAGCAGCCCCGACTGGACCTCGGGCGAGACCCAGTACTTC. This encodes CASSPDWTSGETQYF.

This sequence joins TRBV24-1 and TRBJ2-1; 7 bases fit TRBD1. This CDR3 is built from 18 residues. In germline, CDR1 is KGHDR, CDR2 SFDVKD. V was clipped by 1 base and J by 0 bases; unmatched bases: 8. The CDR3 nucleotides read TGTGCCACCAGTGATTTTAAGGGGACAGCCCTCTCCTACAATGAGCAGTTCTTC. It specifies CATSDFKGTALSYNEQFF.

This sequence joins TRBV7-6 and TRBJ2-3; the D gene is possibly TRBD2 (5 bases). Trimming cost V 0 bases and J 6 bases, with 13 bases left between them. The CDR3 is made up of 15 amino acids. From germline, CDR1 is SGHVS and CDR2 FNYEAQ. The CDR3 sequence is CASSLARDLRDTQYF. The CDR3 DNA reads as TGTGCCAGCAGCTTAGCCCGGGATCTTAGGGATACGCAGTATTTT. The whole variable domain, filled in from reference TRBV7-6 and TRBJ2-3, reads GAGVSQSPRYKVTKRGQDVALRCDPISGHVSLYWYRQALGQGPEFLTYFNYEAQQDKSGLPNDRFSAERPEGSISTLTIQRTEQRDSAMYRCASSLARDLRDTQYFGPGTRLTVL.

This clonotype was seen more than once but under ten times. The chain employs TRBV20-1 and TRBJ2-1; D is perhaps TRBD2 (5 bases). V was cut by 0 bases and J by 7 bases, with 10 bases left in between. CDR1 and CDR2 from the germline V gene are DFQATT and SNEGSKA (reference sequence). This CDR3 contains 13 residues. The CDR3 DNA sequence: TGCAGTGCTAGAGATCCCTGGGAGAATGAGCAGTTCTTC. Translation: CSARDPWENEQFF.

This chain links TRBV5-5 with TRBJ2-7; D is undetermined. With 0 bases removed from V and 7 bases from J, the gap between germline ends came to 17 bases. The CDR3 sequence is 15 residues long. The germline V gene encodes CDR1 SGHKS and CDR2 YYEKEE (reference sequence). CDR3 in DNA: TGTGCCAGCAGCTTGGCGCTAGGTTCCAGCCGGGAGCAGTACTTC. Its translation is CASSLALGSSREQYF.

The rearrangement uses TRBV7-2 and TRBJ2-2, with D maybe TRBD2 (6 bases). This CDR3 contains 16 residues. Germline V gene data show CDR1 as SGHTA and CDR2 as FQGNSA. V lost 5 bases and J 1 base, leaving 14 bases between the germline ends. CDR3 amino acids: CASSPPDSGNTGELFF. The CDR3 DNA reads as TGTGCCAGCAGCCCCCCGGATAGCGGGAACACCGGGGAGCTGTTTTTT. Complete variable domain (other parts from reference TRBV7-2 and TRBJ2-2): GAGVSQSPSNKVTEKGKDVELRCDPISGHTALYWYRQSLGQGLEFLIYFQGNSAPDKSGLPSDRFSAERTGGSVSTLTIQRTQQEDSAVYLCASSPPDSGNTGELFFGEGSRLTVL.

This clonotype was seen many times. The chain is built from TRBV10-2 and TRBJ2-3; 11 bases are a match to TRBD2. V dropped 2 bases and J dropped 4; count of bases not matched to a gene: 14. This CDR3 is 19 amino acids long. Germline V lookup: CDR1 WSHSY, CDR2 SAAADI. The CDR3 nucleotides read TGCGCCAGCAGTGAGCTCCCAGATACTAGCGGGAGATGGGCAGATACGCAGTATTTT. Amino acid sequence: CASSELPDTSGRWADTQYF.

This clonotype has a count of ten or more. The chain carries TRBV12-3 or TRBV12-4 and TRBJ2-1, with D maybe TRBD2 (5 bases). The length of the CDR3 is 16 residues. Trimming pared 1 base from V and 7 bases from J, leaving 17 bases between. The CDR3 reads CASSLGRAPSGNEQFF. CDR3 bases: TGTGCCAGCAGTTTAGGACGGGCTCCCTCGGGGAATGAGCAGTTCTTC.

The table lists this clonotype with many counts. V and J are TRBV25-1 and TRBJ2-7; unclear D gene. This CDR3 has 11 amino acids. CDR1 is MGHDK, CDR2 SYGVNS, per germline. Trimming removed 1 base at V and 9 bases at J, with 7 bases between. In DNA, the CDR3 is TGTGCCAGCAGTGAATTGGCCCGGCAGTACTTC. This codes for CASSELARQYF.

The table lists this clonotype with a few counts. The chain joins TRBV12-3 or TRBV12-4 to TRBJ2-1; 7 nucleotides agree with TRBD1. The CDR3 is 16 residues long. V lost 6 bases, J lost 3 bases, and 11 bases stayed unmatched. DNA for the CDR3: TGTGCCAGCAGAAGGCCTGGGACAGATTACTACAATGAGCAGTTCTTC. Its protein product is CASRRPGTDYYNEQFF.

This clonotype was found a few times. The V gene is TRBV9, the J gene TRBJ2-7; tentatively, D is TRBD2 (6 bases). Looked up from germline, CDR1 is SGDLS and CDR2 is YYNGEE. The CDR3 is 18 amino acids. Between the trimmed V and J ends, which lost 4 bases and 4 bases, there was a span of 27 bases. This chain's CDR3 is CASSPRGWAEGPGYEQYF. The CDR3 DNA follows: TGTGCCAGCAGCCCCCGCGGTTGGGCGGAGGGACCTGGGTACGAGCAGTACTTC. The full variable domain, its missing parts supplied by reference TRBV9 and TRBJ2-7, is DSGVTQTPKHLITATGQRVTLRCSPRSGDLSVYWYQQSLDQGLQFLIQYYNGEERAKGNILERFSAQQFPDLHSELNLSSLELGDSALYFCASSPRGWAEGPGYEQYFGPGTRLTVT.